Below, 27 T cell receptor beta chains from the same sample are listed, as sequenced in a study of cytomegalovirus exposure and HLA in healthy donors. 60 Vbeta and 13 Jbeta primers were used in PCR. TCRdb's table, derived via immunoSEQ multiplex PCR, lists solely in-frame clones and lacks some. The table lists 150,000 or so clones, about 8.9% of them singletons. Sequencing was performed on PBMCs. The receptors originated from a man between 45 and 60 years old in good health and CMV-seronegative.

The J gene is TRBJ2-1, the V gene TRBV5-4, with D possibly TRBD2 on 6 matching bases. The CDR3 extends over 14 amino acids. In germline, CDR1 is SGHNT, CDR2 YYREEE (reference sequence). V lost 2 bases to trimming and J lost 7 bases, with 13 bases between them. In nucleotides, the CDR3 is TGTGCCAGCAGCTTTGGCGGGACTGGAAATGAGCAGTTCTTC. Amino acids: CASSFGGTGNEQFF. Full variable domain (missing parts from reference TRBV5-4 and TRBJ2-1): ETGVTQSPTHLIKTRGQQVTLRCSSQSGHNTVSWYQQALGQGPQFIFQYYREEENGRGNFPPRFSGLQFPNYSSELNVNALELDDSALYLCASSFGGTGNEQFFGPGTRLTVL.

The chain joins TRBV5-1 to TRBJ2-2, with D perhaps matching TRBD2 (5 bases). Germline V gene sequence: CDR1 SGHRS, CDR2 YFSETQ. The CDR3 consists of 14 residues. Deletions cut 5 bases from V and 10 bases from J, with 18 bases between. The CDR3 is CASRPGLDLEELFF. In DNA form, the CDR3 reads TGCGCCAGCAGACCGGGTCTGGACTTGGAGGAGCTGTTTTTT. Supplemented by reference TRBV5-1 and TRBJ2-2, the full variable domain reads KAGVTQTPRYLIKTRGQQVTLSCSPISGHRSVSWYQQTPGQGLQFLFEYFSETQRNKGNFPGRFSGRQFSNSRSEMNVSTLELGDSALYLCASRPGLDLEELFFGEGSRLTVL.

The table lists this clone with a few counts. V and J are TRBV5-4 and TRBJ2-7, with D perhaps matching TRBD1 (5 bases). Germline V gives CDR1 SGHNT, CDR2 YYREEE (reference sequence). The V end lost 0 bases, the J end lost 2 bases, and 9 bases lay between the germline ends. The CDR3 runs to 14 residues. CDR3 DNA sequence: TGTGCCAGCAGCTTGGATCCAGGGACCTACGAGCAGTACTTC. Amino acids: CASSLDPGTYEQYF. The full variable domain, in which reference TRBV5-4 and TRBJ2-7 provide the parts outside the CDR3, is ETGVTQSPTHLIKTRGQQVTLRCSSQSGHNTVSWYQQALGQGPQFIFQYYREEENGRGNFPPRFSGLQFPNYSSELNVNALELDDSALYLCASSLDPGTYEQYFGPGTRLTVT.

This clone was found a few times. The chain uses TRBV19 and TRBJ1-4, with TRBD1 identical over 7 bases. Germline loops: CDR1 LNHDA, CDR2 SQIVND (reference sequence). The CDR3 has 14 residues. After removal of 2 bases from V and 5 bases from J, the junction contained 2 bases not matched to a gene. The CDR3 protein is CASSIPGQNEKLFF. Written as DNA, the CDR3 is TGTGCCAGTAGTATACCGGGACAGAATGAAAAACTGTTTTTT.

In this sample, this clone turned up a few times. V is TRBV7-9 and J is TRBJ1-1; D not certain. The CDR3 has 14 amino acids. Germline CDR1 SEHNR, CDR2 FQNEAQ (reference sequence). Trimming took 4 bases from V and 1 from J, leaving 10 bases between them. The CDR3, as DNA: TGTGCCAGCAGCTATTACCAGGAGAACACTGAAGCTTTCTTT. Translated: CASSYYQENTEAFF.

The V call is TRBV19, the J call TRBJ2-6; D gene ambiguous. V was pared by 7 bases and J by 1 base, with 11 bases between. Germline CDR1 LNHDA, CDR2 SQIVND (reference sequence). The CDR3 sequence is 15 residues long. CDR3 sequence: CASTELPSGANVLTF. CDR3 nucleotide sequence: TGTGCCAGTACTGAACTCCCGTCTGGGGCCAACGTCCTGACTTTC.

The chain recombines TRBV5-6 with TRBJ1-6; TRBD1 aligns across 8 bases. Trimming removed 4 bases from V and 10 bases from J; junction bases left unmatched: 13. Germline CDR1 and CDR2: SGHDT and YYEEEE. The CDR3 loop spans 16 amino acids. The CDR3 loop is CASSILNRGTKSPLHF. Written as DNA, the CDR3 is TGTGCCAGCAGCATTTTGAACAGGGGGACGAAGTCACCCCTCCACTTT.

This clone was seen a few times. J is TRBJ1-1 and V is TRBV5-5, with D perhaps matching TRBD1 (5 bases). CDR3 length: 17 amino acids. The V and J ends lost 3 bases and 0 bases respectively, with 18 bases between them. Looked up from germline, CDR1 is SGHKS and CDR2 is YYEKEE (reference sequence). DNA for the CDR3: TGTGCCAGCAGCTCCCAAGGCAGGGCGCATATGAACACTGAAGCTTTCTTT. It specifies CASSSQGRAHMNTEAFF. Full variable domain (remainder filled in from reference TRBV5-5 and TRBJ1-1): DAGVTQSPTHLIKTRGQQVTLRCSPISGHKSVSWYQQVLGQGPQFIFQYYEKEERGRGNFPDRFSARQFPNYSSELNVNALLLGDSALYLCASSSQGRAHMNTEAFFGQGTRLTVV.

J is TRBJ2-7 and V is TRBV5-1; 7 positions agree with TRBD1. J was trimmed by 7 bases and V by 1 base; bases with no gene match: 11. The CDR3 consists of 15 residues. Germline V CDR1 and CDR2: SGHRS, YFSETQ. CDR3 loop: CASSLIGTEGEEQYF. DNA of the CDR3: TGCGCCAGCAGCTTGATTGGGACAGAGGGGGAGGAGCAGTACTTC. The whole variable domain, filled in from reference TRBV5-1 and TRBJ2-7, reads KAGVTQTPRYLIKTRGQQVTLSCSPISGHRSVSWYQQTPGQGLQFLFEYFSETQRNKGNFPGRFSGRQFSNSRSEMNVSTLELGDSALYLCASSLIGTEGEEQYFGPGTRLTVT.

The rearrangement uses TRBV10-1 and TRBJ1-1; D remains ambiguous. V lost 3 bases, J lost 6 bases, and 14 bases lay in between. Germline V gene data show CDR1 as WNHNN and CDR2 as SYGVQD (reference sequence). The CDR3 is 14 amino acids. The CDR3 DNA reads TGCGCCAGCAGTGAATCCGGGGTTATTTCTGAAGCTTTCTTT. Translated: CASSESGVISEAFF.

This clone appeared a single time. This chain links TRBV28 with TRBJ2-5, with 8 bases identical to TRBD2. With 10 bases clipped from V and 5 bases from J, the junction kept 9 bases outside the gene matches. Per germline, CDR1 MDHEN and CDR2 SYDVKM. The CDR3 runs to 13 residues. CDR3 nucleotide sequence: TGTGCCATCAAAGCGGGAGCACGGGAGACCCAGTACTTC. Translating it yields CAIKAGARETQYF. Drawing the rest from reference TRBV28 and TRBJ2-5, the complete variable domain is DVKVTQSSRYLVKRTGEKVFLECVQDMDHENMFWYRQDPGLGLRLIYFSYDVKMKEKGDIPEGYSVSREKKERFSLILESASTNQTSMYLCAIKAGARETQYFGPGTRLLVL.

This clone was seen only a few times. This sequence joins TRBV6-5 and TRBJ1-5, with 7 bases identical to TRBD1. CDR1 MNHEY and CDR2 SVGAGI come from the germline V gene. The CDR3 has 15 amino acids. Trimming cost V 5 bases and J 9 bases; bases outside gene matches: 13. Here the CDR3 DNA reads TGTGCCAGCAGTACGAAGGGACAGCCCCCGATGCCCCAGCATTTT. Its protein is CASSTKGQPPMPQHF.

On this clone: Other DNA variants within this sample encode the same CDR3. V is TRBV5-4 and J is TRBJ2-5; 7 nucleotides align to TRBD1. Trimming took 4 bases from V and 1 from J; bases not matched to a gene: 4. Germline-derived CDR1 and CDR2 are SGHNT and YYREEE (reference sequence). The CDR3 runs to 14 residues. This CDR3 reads CASSPGQSQETQYF. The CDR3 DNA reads TGTGCCAGCAGCCCGGGACAGTCCCAAGAGACCCAGTACTTC.

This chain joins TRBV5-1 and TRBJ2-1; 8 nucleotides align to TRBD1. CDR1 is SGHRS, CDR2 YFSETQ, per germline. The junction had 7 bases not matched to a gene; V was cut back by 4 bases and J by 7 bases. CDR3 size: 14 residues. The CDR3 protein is CASSERTGRNEQFF. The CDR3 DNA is TGCGCCAGCAGCGAGAGGACAGGGCGGAATGAGCAGTTCTTC.

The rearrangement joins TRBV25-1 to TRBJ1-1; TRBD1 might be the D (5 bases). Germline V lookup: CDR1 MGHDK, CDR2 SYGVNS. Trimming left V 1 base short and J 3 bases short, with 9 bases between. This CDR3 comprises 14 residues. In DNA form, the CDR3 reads TGTGCCAGCAGTGAATTCCCGGGGGACACTGAAGCTTTCTTT. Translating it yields CASSEFPGDTEAFF.

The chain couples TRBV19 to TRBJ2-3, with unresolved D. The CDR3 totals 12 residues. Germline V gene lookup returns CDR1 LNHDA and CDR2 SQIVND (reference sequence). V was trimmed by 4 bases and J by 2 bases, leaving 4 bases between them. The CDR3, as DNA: TGTGCCAGTAGTACGGTCACAGATACGCAGTATTTT. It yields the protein CASSTVTDTQYF.

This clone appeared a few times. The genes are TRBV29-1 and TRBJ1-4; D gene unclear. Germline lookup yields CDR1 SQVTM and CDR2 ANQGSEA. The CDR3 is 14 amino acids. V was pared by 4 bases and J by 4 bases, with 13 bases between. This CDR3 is CSVASGIGNEKLFF. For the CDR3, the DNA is TGCAGCGTTGCTTCGGGGATAGGTAATGAAAAACTGTTTTTT.

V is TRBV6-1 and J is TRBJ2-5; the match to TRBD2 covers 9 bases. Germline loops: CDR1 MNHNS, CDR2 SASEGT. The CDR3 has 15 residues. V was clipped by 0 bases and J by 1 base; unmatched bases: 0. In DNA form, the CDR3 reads TGTGCCAGCAGTGAAGCTAGCGGGGGCCAAGAGACCCAGTACTTC. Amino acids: CASSEASGGQETQYF.

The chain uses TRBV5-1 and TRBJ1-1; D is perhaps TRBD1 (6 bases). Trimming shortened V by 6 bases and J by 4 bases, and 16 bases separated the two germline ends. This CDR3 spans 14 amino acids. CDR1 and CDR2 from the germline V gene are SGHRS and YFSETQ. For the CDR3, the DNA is TGCGCCAGCACGACACAGGGAGGGGGCACTGAAGCTTTCTTT. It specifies CASTTQGGGTEAFF. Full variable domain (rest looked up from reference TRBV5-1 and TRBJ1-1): KAGVTQTPRYLIKTRGQQVTLSCSPISGHRSVSWYQQTPGQGLQFLFEYFSETQRNKGNFPGRFSGRQFSNSRSEMNVSTLELGDSALYLCASTTQGGGTEAFFGQGTRLTVV.

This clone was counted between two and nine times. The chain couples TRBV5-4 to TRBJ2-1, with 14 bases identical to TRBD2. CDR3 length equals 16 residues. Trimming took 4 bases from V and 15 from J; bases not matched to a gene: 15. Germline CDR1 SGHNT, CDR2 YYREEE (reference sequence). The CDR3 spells CASSTGLAGGRGEWFF. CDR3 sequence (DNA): TGTGCCAGCAGCACAGGACTAGCGGGAGGCCGGGGCGAGTGGTTCTTC.

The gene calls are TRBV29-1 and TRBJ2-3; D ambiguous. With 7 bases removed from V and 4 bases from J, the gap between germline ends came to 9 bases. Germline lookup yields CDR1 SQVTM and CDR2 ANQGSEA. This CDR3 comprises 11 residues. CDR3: CSGAWADTQYF. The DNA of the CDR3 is TGCAGCGGGGCCTGGGCAGATACGCAGTATTTT.

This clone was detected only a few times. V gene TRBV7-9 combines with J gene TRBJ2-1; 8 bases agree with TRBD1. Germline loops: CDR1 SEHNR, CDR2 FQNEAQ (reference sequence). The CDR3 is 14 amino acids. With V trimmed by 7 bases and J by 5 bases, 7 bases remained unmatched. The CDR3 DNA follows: TGTGCCAGCACCTCGGGACAGGTCGACAATGAGCAGTTCTTC. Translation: CASTSGQVDNEQFF. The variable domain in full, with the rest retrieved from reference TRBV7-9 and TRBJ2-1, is DTGVSQNPRHKITKRGQNVTFRCDPISEHNRLYWYRQTLGQGPEFLTYFQNEAQLEKSRLLSDRFSAERPKGSFSTLEIQRTEQGDSAMYLCASTSGQVDNEQFFGPGTRLTVL.

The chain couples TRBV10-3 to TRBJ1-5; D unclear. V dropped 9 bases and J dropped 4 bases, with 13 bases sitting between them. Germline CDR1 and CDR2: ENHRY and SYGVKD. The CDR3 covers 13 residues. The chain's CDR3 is CAIATGSNQPQHF. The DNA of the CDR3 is TGTGCCATTGCGACGGGTTCGAATCAGCCCCAGCATTTT.

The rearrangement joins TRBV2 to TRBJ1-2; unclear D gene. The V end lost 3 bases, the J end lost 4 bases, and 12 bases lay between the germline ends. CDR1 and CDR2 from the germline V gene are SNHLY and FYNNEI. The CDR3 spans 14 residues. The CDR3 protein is CASSEAARGYGYTF. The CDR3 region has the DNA TGTGCCAGCAGTGAGGCAGCGCGAGGCTATGGCTACACCTTC. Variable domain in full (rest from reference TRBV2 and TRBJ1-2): EPEVTQTPSHQVTQMGQEVILRCVPISNHLYFYWYRQILGQKVEFLVSFYNNEISEKSEIFDDQFSVERPDGSNFTLKIRSTKLEDSAMYFCASSEAARGYGYTFGSGTRLTVV.

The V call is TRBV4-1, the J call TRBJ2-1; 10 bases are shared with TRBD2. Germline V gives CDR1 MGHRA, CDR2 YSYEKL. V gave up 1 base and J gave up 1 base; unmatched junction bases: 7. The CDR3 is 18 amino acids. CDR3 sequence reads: CASSQGASGRRSYNEQFF. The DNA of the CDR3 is TGCGCCAGCAGCCAAGGGGCTAGCGGGAGACGTTCCTACAATGAGCAGTTCTTC.

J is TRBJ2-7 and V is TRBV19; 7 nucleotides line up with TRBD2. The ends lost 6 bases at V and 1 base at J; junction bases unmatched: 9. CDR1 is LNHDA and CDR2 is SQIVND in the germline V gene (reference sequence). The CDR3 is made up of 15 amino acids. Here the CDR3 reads CASSTPGGESYEQYF. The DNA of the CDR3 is TGTGCCAGTAGCACTCCGGGAGGCGAGTCCTACGAGCAGTACTTC.

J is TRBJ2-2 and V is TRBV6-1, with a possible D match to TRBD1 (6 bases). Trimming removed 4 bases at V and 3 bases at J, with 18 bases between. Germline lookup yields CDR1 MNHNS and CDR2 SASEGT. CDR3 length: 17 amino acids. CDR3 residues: CASSAARGTEDTGELFF. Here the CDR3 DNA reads TGTGCCAGCAGTGCCGCCAGGGGTACCGAGGACACCGGGGAGCTGTTTTTT.